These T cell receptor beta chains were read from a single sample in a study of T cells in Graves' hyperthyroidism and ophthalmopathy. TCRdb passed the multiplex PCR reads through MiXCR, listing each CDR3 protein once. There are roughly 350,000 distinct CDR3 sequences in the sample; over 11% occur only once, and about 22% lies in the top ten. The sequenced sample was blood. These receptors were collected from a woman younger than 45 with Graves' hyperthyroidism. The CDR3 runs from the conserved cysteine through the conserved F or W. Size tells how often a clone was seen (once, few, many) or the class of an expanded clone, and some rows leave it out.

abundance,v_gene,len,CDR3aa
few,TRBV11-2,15,CASSDRGLAVDTQYF
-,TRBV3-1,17,CASALGTVPSSYNEQFF
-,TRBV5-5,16,CASSWTTGKLGNTIYF
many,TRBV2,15,CASSPTVGSGNTIYF
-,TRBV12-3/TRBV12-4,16,CASSSPGGDFGHEQFF
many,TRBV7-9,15,CASSLEREMPEKLFF
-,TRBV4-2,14,CASSLGTGRYEQYF
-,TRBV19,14,CASSMGVRTGELFF
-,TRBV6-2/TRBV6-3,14,CASSSGIHKNIQYF
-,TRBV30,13,CAWMLTASNEQFF
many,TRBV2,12,CASMSGKAEQFF
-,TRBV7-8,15,CASSLEATRNNEQFF
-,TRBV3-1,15,CASSQDPLAYNEQFF
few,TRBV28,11,CAIHNTGELFF
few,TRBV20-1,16,CSARDLIGRETYGYTF
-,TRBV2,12,CASKGQGDGYTF
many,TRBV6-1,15,CASTLSTSGTYEQYF
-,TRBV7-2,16,CASSKRRGTGSYGYTF
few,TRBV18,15,CASSPSGTANYGYTF
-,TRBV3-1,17,CASSQGRLAGGIDTQYF
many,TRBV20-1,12,CSAGRVFTEAFF
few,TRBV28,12,CASTAYTDTQYF
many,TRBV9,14,CASSVGGSSYEQYF
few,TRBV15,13,CATARGRNYEQYF
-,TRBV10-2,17,CASGGTSGSRGSGELFF
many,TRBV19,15,CASSGQGSSYNEQFF
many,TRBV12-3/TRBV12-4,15,CASRIAGTRDGELFF
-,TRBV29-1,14,CSVQVGQNTYEQYF
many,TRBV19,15,CASSMADSFQETQYF
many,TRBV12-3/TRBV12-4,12,CASGVSTDTQYF
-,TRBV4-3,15,CASSQDFSPGAIQYF
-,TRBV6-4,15,CASSRAAANTGELFF
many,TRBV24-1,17,CATSGRLNAYSNQPQHF
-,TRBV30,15,CAWSSGVGGNQPQHF
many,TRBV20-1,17,CSAQKWTGWGSYNEQFF
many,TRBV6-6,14,CASSYSTGFGEQYF
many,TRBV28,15,CASSLGEGGANVLTF
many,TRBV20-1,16,CSARGTVAGQHYGYTF
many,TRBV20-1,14,CSASGSSSYNEQFF
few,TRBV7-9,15,CASSRLQGNTDTQYF
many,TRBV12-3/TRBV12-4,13,CASSFEVRDTQYF
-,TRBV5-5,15,CASSLNAPSTYEQYF
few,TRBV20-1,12,CSDRTFQETQYF
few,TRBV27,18,CASSLSYTTQAWDSPLHF
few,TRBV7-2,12,CASSPRQLGAFF
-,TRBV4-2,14,CASSQNADRDEQYF
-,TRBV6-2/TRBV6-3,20,CASSQHGVKTTSGNTDTQYF
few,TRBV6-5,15,CASSSRGGQENIQYF
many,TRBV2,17,CASSVRDRGWTKNIQYF
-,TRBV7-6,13,CASSLEVNGELFF